These T cell receptor beta chains were read from a single sample in a study of identical twins. TCRdb independently ran MiXCR on the 5' RACE reads; one entry per CDR3 protein. The sample includes about 480,000 distinct CDR3 sequences, 12% to 15% of them seen just once. These data were likewise used in another study, on yellow fever vaccine responses in identical twins.

The specimen sequenced was CD4+ T cells sorted from blood. Source of these receptors: a woman between 18 and 29 years old in good health. Both conserved end residues are part of each CDR3. Each record gives: V gene, J gene, clone size, D gene, CDR3 DNA, CDR3 protein. A D gene is named only where the DNA matches it firmly. A row's size may be missing; if present it is once, few, many or a size class.

v_call: TRBV12-3/TRBV12-4; j_call: TRBJ2-6; clone_size: few; d_call: -; cdr3_nt: TGTGCCAGCAGACCGGTTGGAATATCTGGGGCCAACGTCCTGACTTTC; cdr3_aa: CASRPVGISGANVLTF
v_call: TRBV5-5; j_call: TRBJ2-7; clone_size: many; d_call: -; cdr3_nt: TGTGCCAGCAGCCCAGCCGGGTCTAGGGGCGAGCAGTACTTC; cdr3_aa: CASSPAGSRGEQYF
v_call: TRBV14; j_call: TRBJ2-1; clone_size: -; d_call: -; cdr3_nt: TGTGCCAGCAGCCAACTAGGGTTCAATGAGCAGTTCTTC; cdr3_aa: CASSQLGFNEQFF
v_call: TRBV6-5; j_call: TRBJ2-6; clone_size: few; d_call: -; cdr3_nt: TGCGCCAGCAGTTACTTGGGCAGGGTGGACTCTGGGGCCAACGTCCTGACTTTC; cdr3_aa: CASSYLGRVDSGANVLTF
v_call: TRBV10-3; j_call: TRBJ1-2; clone_size: few; d_call: TRBD1; cdr3_nt: TGTGCCATCAGTTCAGAGAATGGGGCAGGGGGCAATGGCTACACCTTC; cdr3_aa: CAISSENGAGGNGYTF
v_call: TRBV28; j_call: TRBJ2-7; clone_size: -; d_call: -; cdr3_nt: TGTGCCAGCAGTTTACCCCAGGTCGGGGTCTACGAGCAGTACTTC; cdr3_aa: CASSLPQVGVYEQYF
v_call: TRBV12-3/TRBV12-4; j_call: TRBJ1-1; clone_size: many; d_call: TRBD1; cdr3_nt: TGTGCCAGCAGTCCGGACAGGGGGTGGGCCACTGAAGCTTTCTTT; cdr3_aa: CASSPDRGWATEAFF
v_call: TRBV28; j_call: TRBJ2-7; clone_size: -; d_call: TRBD2; cdr3_nt: TGTGCCAGCAGTGACGGGACTAGCGACTCCTACGAGCAGTACTTC; cdr3_aa: CASSDGTSDSYEQYF
v_call: TRBV5-1; j_call: TRBJ1-4; clone_size: few; d_call: -; cdr3_nt: TGCGCCAGCAGCCTACAGACAGGTCCTAATGAAAAACTGTTTTTT; cdr3_aa: CASSLQTGPNEKLFF
v_call: TRBV24-1; j_call: TRBJ2-1; clone_size: few; d_call: -; cdr3_nt: TGTGCCACCAGTGATGTGACAGGCGAATCCTACAATGAGCAGTTCTTC; cdr3_aa: CATSDVTGESYNEQFF
v_call: TRBV27; j_call: TRBJ2-5; clone_size: few; d_call: -; cdr3_nt: TGTGCCAGCAGTTTATTCGGCCGAGATCAAGAGACCCAGTACTTC; cdr3_aa: CASSLFGRDQETQYF
v_call: TRBV10-3; j_call: TRBJ2-7; clone_size: -; d_call: -; cdr3_nt: TGTGCCATCAGCCAGGGGCAGTACGAGCAGTACTTC; cdr3_aa: CAISQGQYEQYF
v_call: TRBV7-6; j_call: TRBJ2-7; clone_size: -; d_call: -; cdr3_nt: TGTGCCAGCAGCAAAAGACCCTCAGGGCTTGAATTATACGAGCAGTACTTC; cdr3_aa: CASSKRPSGLELYEQYF
v_call: TRBV30; j_call: TRBJ1-1; clone_size: -; d_call: -; cdr3_nt: TGTGCCTGGAATTTTCGAGCTGAAGCTTTCTTT; cdr3_aa: CAWNFRAEAFF
v_call: TRBV20-1; j_call: TRBJ2-4; clone_size: -; d_call: -; cdr3_nt: TGCAGTGCTAGAGAATCCGGGAGTGGAAACATTCAGTACTTC; cdr3_aa: CSARESGSGNIQYF
v_call: TRBV5-1; j_call: TRBJ2-1; clone_size: -; d_call: TRBD2; cdr3_nt: TGCGCCAGCAGCTCCAGTTGGACTAGCGGGGGCAATGAGCAGTTCTTC; cdr3_aa: CASSSSWTSGGNEQFF